The rows below give T cell receptor beta chains drawn from one sample of a study of tumor-infiltrating lymphocytes in localized non-small cell lung cancer. Method: immunoSEQ multiplex PCR; TCRdb's copy keeps in-frame clones and lacks some. The sample lists 20,000 to 30,000 clones, around 75% occurring once. Sequencing was performed on lung tumor tissue. These receptors were obtained from a human donor with non-small cell lung cancer. CDR3s include the opening cysteine and the closing phenylalanine or tryptophan. Each record gives: D gene, V gene, J gene, clone size, CDR3 protein, CDR3 DNA. A D gene is named only where the DNA matches it firmly. A row's size may be missing; if present it is once, few, many or a size class.

TRBD1	TRBV29-1	TRBJ2-1	NA	CSVDKGAPRNNEQFF	TGCAGCGTTGATAAGGGGGCGCCTCGGAACAATGAGCAGTTCTTC
NA	TRBV5-5	TRBJ1-2	NA	CASSSNRGAGGYTF	TGTGCCAGCAGCTCGAACCGTGGGGCAGGTGGCTACACCTTC
TRBD1	TRBV6-1	TRBJ2-7	NA	CASNEGGGGYEQYF	TGTGCCAGCAACGAAGGGGGCGGTGGCTACGAGCAGTACTTC
NA	TRBV14	TRBJ1-3	NA	CASSQEWGSGNTIYF	TGTGCCAGCAGCCAAGAGTGGGGGTCTGGAAACACCATATATTTT
TRBD1	TRBV7-2	TRBJ2-5	few	CASSLVFRAGGSVGTQYF	TGTGCCAGCAGCTTAGTCTTTCGGGCAGGGGGCTCCGTTGGGACCCAGTACTTC
NA	TRBV4-3	TRBJ1-1	NA	CASSQEFGQMNTEAFF	TGCGCCAGCAGCCAAGAATTCGGCCAGATGAACACTGAAGCTTTCTTT
NA	TRBV7-6	TRBJ1-3	once	CASRQGPSGNTIYF	TGTGCCAGCAGGCAGGGTCCCTCTGGAAACACCATATATTTT
NA	TRBV6-1	TRBJ2-4	NA	CAIQEGAKNIQYF	TGTGCCATCCAGGAGGGGGCCAAAAACATTCAGTACTTC
NA	TRBV25-1	TRBJ2-6	NA	CASSVSGTGANVLTF	TGTGCCAGCAGTGTATCGGGGACTGGGGCCAACGTCCTGACTTTC
NA	TRBV13	TRBJ2-1	NA	CASSSTSSYNEQFF	TGTGCCAGCAGCTCGACTAGCTCCTACAATGAGCAGTTCTTC
TRBD1	TRBV10-3	TRBJ1-1	NA	CAIRTSTGTGVNTEAFF	TGTGCCATCAGGACTTCAACCGGGACAGGGGTGAACACTGAAGCTTTCTTT
NA	TRBV7-8	TRBJ2-7	NA	CASSRLAYEQYF	TGTGCCAGCAGCCGGCTAGCTTACGAGCAGTACTTC
TRBD2	TRBV5-1	TRBJ2-5	NA	CASSFGTSGGAETQYF	TGCGCCAGCAGCTTCGGGACTAGCGGGGGGGCCGAGACCCAGTACTTC
NA	TRBV6-1	TRBJ2-1	few	CASVSKSSYNEQFF	TGTGCATCTGTTTCCAAGAGCTCCTACAATGAGCAGTTCTTC
NA	TRBV18	TRBJ1-1	NA	CASSIQGTEAFF	TGTGCCAGCTCGATCCAGGGCACTGAAGCTTTCTTT
TRBD2	TRBV4-2	TRBJ2-5	NA	CASSWREGRETQYF	TGTGCCAGCAGCTGGCGGGAGGGTCGGGAGACCCAGTACTTC
NA	TRBV5-5	TRBJ1-5	few	CASSVQGDPHQPQHF	TGTGCCAGCAGCGTACAGGGAGATCCGCATCAGCCCCAGCATTTT
TRBD1	TRBV30	TRBJ1-6	NA	CAWRGDRGNSPLHF	TGTGCCTGGAGGGGGGACAGGGGTAATTCACCCCTCCACTTT
NA	TRBV6-1	TRBJ2-2	NA	CASSAARNTGELFF	TGTGCCAGCAGTGCGGCTCGCAACACCGGGGAGCTGTTTTTT
TRBD2	TRBV5-1	TRBJ2-1	few	CASSLSGGPTGNEQFF	TGCGCCAGCAGCTTAAGCGGGGGGCCGACGGGGAATGAGCAGTTCTTC
TRBD2	TRBV30	TRBJ2-1	NA	CASEAGGPYNEQFF	TGTGCCTCCGAAGCGGGGGGGCCATACAATGAGCAGTTCTTC
NA	TRBV5-1	TRBJ2-5	NA	CASSLALSIWETQYF	TGCGCCAGCAGCTTGGCCCTCAGTATTTGGGAGACCCAGTACTTC
TRBD2	TRBV18	TRBJ2-3	NA	CATRGASGGPHTDTQYF	TGTGCCACTCGCGGGGCTAGCGGGGGCCCTCACACAGATACGCAGTATTTT
NA	TRBV30	TRBJ2-4	NA	CAWSGGTIAKNIQYF	TGTGCCTGGAGTGGCGGGACCATAGCCAAAAACATTCAGTACTTC
NA	TRBV10-3	TRBJ1-2	once	CAISDNNEAHTYGYTF	TGTGCCATCAGTGACAACAACGAGGCACATACCTATGGCTACACCTTC
NA	TRBV10-3	TRBJ1-5	few	CAISELGDSNQPQHF	TGTGCCATCAGTGAGTTGGGGGATAGCAATCAGCCCCAGCATTTT
NA	TRBV7-2	TRBJ1-2	NA	CASSLAREGYGGYTF	TGTGCCAGCAGCTTAGCGCGGGAAGGGTATGGTGGCTACACCTTC
NA	TRBV10-2	TRBJ1-5	medium-sized	CASSESFGTRPQHF	TGCGCCAGCAGTGAGTCGTTTGGGACCCGGCCCCAGCATTTT
TRBD1	TRBV5-3	TRBJ1-2	NA	CARSLESQGVHGYTF	TGTGCCAGAAGCTTGGAATCCCAGGGGGTGCATGGCTACACCTTC
NA	TRBV6-6	TRBJ1-1	NA	CASSYRDTNTEAFF	TGTGCCAGCAGTTACAGGGACACCAACACTGAAGCTTTCTTT
NA	TRBV5-1	TRBJ1-6	once	CASSPGGLNRSPLHF	TGCGCCAGCAGCCCCGGCGGCCTTAATCGGTCACCCCTCCACTTT
NA	TRBV7-2	TRBJ1-1	NA	CASSTGTLEAFF	TGTGCCAGCAGTACCGGGACACTAGAAGCTTTCTTT
TRBD1	TRBV11-2	TRBJ1-3	NA	CASSAGTAGNTIYF	TGTGCCAGCAGCGCTGGGACAGCTGGAAACACCATATATTTT
NA	TRBV10-1	TRBJ1-2	NA	CASSETASLHGYTF	TGCGCCAGCAGTGAGACGGCCAGTCTCCATGGCTACACCTTC
TRBD2	TRBV18	TRBJ2-7	NA	CASSPLAGGLHEQYF	TGTGCCAGCTCACCCCTAGCGGGGGGGCTTCACGAGCAGTACTTC
TRBD1	TRBV5-1	TRBJ1-1	NA	CASRDPWTGGDTEAFF	TGCGCCAGCAGGGACCCCTGGACAGGGGGGGATACTGAAGCTTTCTTT
NA	TRBV6-1	TRBJ1-5	medium-sized	CASSARTTTNQPQHF	TGTGCCAGCAGTGCGAGGACAACGACTAATCAGCCCCAGCATTTT
NA	TRBV2	TRBJ2-1	NA	CASSVGQVPEQFF	TGTGCCAGCAGTGTTGGGCAGGTCCCCGAGCAGTTCTTC
NA	TRBV2	TRBJ1-2	few	CASRTENYGYTF	TGTGCCAGCAGGACGGAGAACTATGGCTACACCTTC
TRBD2	TRBV30	TRBJ2-1	NA	CAWSSSSGGAGEQFF	TGTGCCTGGAGTTCGTCTAGCGGGGGGGCCGGTGAGCAGTTCTTC
NA	TRBV9	TRBJ2-1	NA	CASSGGDGNNEQFF	TGTGCCAGCAGCGGAGGAGACGGGAACAATGAGCAGTTCTTC
TRBD1	TRBV6-6	TRBJ2-5	NA	CASTSWTGGETQYF	TGTGCCAGCACCTCCTGGACAGGCGGTGAGACCCAGTACTTC
TRBD1	TRBV5-6	TRBJ1-2	NA	CASSLWTGGDGYTF	TGTGCCAGCAGCTTATGGACAGGGGGCGATGGCTACACCTTC
TRBD2	TRBV2	TRBJ2-1	NA	CASRQSGGYNEQFF	TGTGCCAGCAGGCAAAGCGGGGGGTACAATGAGCAGTTCTTC
NA	TRBV5-6	TRBJ2-1	NA	CASSQGTVADHEQFF	TGTGCCAGCAGCCAAGGGACGGTAGCTGATCATGAGCAGTTCTTC
NA	TRBV4-3	TRBJ2-5	NA	CASSQVGEETQYF	TGCGCCAGCAGCCAAGTAGGGGAAGAGACCCAGTACTTC
NA	TRBV10-1	TRBJ1-1	NA	CASSDEGNTEAFF	TGCGCCAGCAGTGACGAGGGGAACACTGAAGCTTTCTTT